Described below is a single T cell receptor (beta chain) sequence and its context. Antigen specificity is unknown. The CDR3 spans 16 residues. CDR1 is SGHRS and CDR2 is YFSETQ in the germline V gene. The V and J ends lost 4 bases and 7 bases, in that order; junction bases with no gene match: 10. This sample stems from a study of T cell responses to AZD1222 COVID-19 vaccine. Points from the study as a whole: Recipients of AZD1222 seropositive at baseline numbered only 5 to 7. Mostly white British, mostly female donors; authors suggested clonal diversity may be underestimated. Regions left unmutated in variants are reportedly the target of nearly half of spike-specific TCRs.

Method: immunoSEQ multiplex PCR; TCRdb's copy keeps in-frame clones and lacks some. The sample carries 96,000 or so clones, roughly 90% recorded once. The sample in question was peripheral blood, obtained on day 0 of AZD1222 vaccination. The receptor comes from an adult in good health. The genes are TRBV5-1 and TRBJ2-2; 10 bases are shared with TRBD2. CDR3 loop: CASSPRASGSHGELFF. As DNA, the CDR3 is TGCGCCAGCAGCCCCAGGGCTAGCGGGAGTCACGGGGAGCTGTTTTTT.